One and the same sample provided the 19 T cell receptor beta chains below, sequenced in a study of long-term antiretroviral therapy in people with HIV. Samples were assayed with immunoSEQ v3.0 at survey level. The method was immunoSEQ multiplex PCR; TCRdb's version includes in-frame clones alone and lacks a portion of them. The table lists over 10,000 clones, roughly four fifths of them singletons. Sequencing used unsorted PBMCs, obtained 0.5 years before starting antiretroviral therapy. The source of these receptors is a woman aged 35 to 49 with HIV.

The V call is TRBV29-1, the J call TRBJ2-7; D gene uncertain. Trimming stripped 3 bases from V and 3 bases from J, with 9 bases between. CDR1 is SQVTM, CDR2 ANQGSEA, per germline. The CDR3 runs to 12 residues. The CDR3, as DNA: TGCAGCGTTGAGGACGGATTCTACGAGCAGTACTTC. It specifies CSVEDGFYEQYF.

J is TRBJ1-1 and V is TRBV11-3; unclear D gene. Deletions cut 1 base from V and 1 base from J, with 10 bases between. Germline V CDR1 and CDR2: SGHNT, YENEEA. CDR3 length: 15 residues. For the CDR3, the DNA is TGTGCCAGCAGCTTAGCCTGGGAGGCGAACACTGAAGCTTTCTTT. Encoded protein: CASSLAWEANTEAFF.

This rearrangement joins TRBV7-7 to TRBJ1-4; D is ambiguous. Trimming left V 1 base short and J 4 bases short, with 4 bases between. Germline V gives CDR1 SSHAT, CDR2 FNYEAQ (reference sequence). The CDR3 is 13 residues long. The CDR3 here is CASSLDYNEKLFF. The CDR3 DNA is TGTGCCAGCAGCTTAGATTATAATGAAAAACTGTTTTTT.

The chain carries TRBV9 and TRBJ1-2; D is undetermined. The length of the CDR3 is 14 residues. Trimming pared 0 bases from V and 5 bases from J, leaving 11 bases between. Germline V CDR1 and CDR2: SGDLS, YYNGEE. The CDR3 region is CASSVDWGLYGYTF. The DNA of the CDR3 is TGTGCCAGCAGCGTAGACTGGGGTCTTTATGGCTACACCTTC. Supplemented by reference TRBV9 and TRBJ1-2, the full variable domain reads DSGVTQTPKHLITATGQRVTLRCSPRSGDLSVYWYQQSLDQGLQFLIQYYNGEERAKGNILERFSAQQFPDLHSELNLSSLELGDSALYFCASSVDWGLYGYTFGSGTRLTVV.

V and J are TRBV5-8 and TRBJ2-1; D unclear. This CDR3 has 11 amino acids. Germline loops: CDR1 SGHTS, CDR2 YDEGEE. V was cut by 5 bases and J by 10 bases, with 10 bases left in between. CDR3 residues: CASRGVEEQFF. The CDR3 DNA reads TGTGCCAGCAGAGGAGTGGAGGAGCAGTTCTTC.

The chain carries TRBV18 and TRBJ2-5; D possibly corresponds to TRBD2 (5 bases). CDR3 size: 14 residues. The germline gives CDR1 KGHSH, CDR2 LQKENI. Trimming removed 0 bases from V and 4 bases from J, with 9 bases in between. The CDR3: CASSPPPTRETQYF. CDR3 nucleotides: TGTGCCAGCTCACCACCCCCCACTAGAGAGACCCAGTACTTC.

This clone was counted a single time. V usage is TRBV29-1 and J usage is TRBJ1-2; weak D call: TRBD1 (6 bases). The CDR3 covers 15 residues. Between the trimmed V and J ends, which lost 4 bases and 3 bases, there was a span of 18 bases. From germline, CDR1 is SQVTM and CDR2 ANQGSEA. The CDR3 spells CSVVGGTVLDYGYTF. The CDR3 region has the DNA TGCAGCGTTGTGGGGGGCACAGTTCTGGACTATGGCTACACCTTC.

The chain combines TRBV18 with TRBJ1-1; D gene uncertain. The CDR3 loop spans 14 amino acids. Per germline, CDR1 KGHSH and CDR2 LQKENI. The ends were cut back, 2 bases at V and 5 bases at J, with 12 bases in the middle. The CDR3 protein is CASSPGLTGTEAFF. CDR3 DNA sequence: TGTGCCAGCTCACCAGGCCTCACGGGGACTGAAGCTTTCTTT.

The chain links TRBV5-6 to TRBJ1-2; D is undetermined. Germline V CDR1 and CDR2: SGHDT, YYEEEE. The V end was cut by 0 bases, the J end by 0 bases, with 12 bases between. The length of the CDR3 is 16 residues. CDR3 DNA: TGTGCCAGCAGCTTGGGGGGATATCTTCCTAACTATGGCTACACCTTC. This sequence encodes CASSLGGYLPNYGYTF.

The CDR3 loop is CSVVSGYTF. For the CDR3, the DNA is TGCAGCGTTGTCTCTGGCTACACCTTC. This rearrangement joins TRBV29-1 to TRBJ1-2; no definite D call. The CDR3 is made up of 9 amino acids. CDR1 is SQVTM, CDR2 ANQGSEA, per germline. V shed 4 bases and J shed 7 bases, with 4 bases lying between them.

The V call is TRBV4-2, the J call TRBJ1-2; TRBD1 matches at 7 bases. Per germline, CDR1 LGHNA and CDR2 YNFKEQ. After removal of 0 bases from V and 0 bases from J, the junction contained 7 bases not matched to a gene. The CDR3 runs to 17 residues. The CDR3 loop is CASSQDSGTDTNYGYTF. The CDR3 DNA follows: TGTGCCAGCAGCCAAGATTCCGGGACAGATACTAACTATGGCTACACCTTC.

The chain couples TRBV7-2 to TRBJ2-7; 9 positions match TRBD2. CDR3 length: 15 amino acids. The V gene's germline CDR1 is SGHTA and CDR2 FQGNSA. V lost 2 bases, J lost 6 bases, and 8 bases stayed unmatched. CDR3 bases: TGTGCCAGCAGCTTAAAGGGCGGGGGGGCGACCGAGCAGTACTTC. Protein product: CASSLKGGGATEQYF.

This rearrangement joins TRBV18 to TRBJ1-1; TRBD1 agrees at 9 bases. J gave up 1 base and V 6 bases, and 6 bases lay outside the gene matches. Germline V gives CDR1 KGHSH, CDR2 LQKENI. The CDR3 length is 15 residues. For the CDR3, the DNA is TGTGCCAGCTCTAACCAGGGACAGGGGAACACTGAAGCTTTCTTT. Residues: CASSNQGQGNTEAFF.

CDR3 DNA sequence: TGTGCCAGCATCCCGGGGGGCTCGACAGGGAGAACCTACAATGAGCAGTTCTTC. Encoded protein: CASIPGGSTGRTYNEQFF. This chain joins TRBV2 and TRBJ2-1; tentatively, D is TRBD1 or TRBD2 (7 bases each). Deletions cut 7 bases from V and 2 bases from J, with 24 bases between. Germline V gene sequence: CDR1 SNHLY, CDR2 FYNNEI. There are 18 residues in the CDR3.

The CDR3, as DNA: TGTGCCAGCAGTCTTTATCGGACCCTCAATGAGCAGTTCTTC. It yields the protein CASSLYRTLNEQFF. The J gene is TRBJ2-1, the V gene TRBV27; D is unclear. This CDR3 has 14 residues. From germline, CDR1 is MNHEY and CDR2 SMNVEV (reference sequence). Trimming took off 5 bases at V and 6 bases at J, with 14 bases between the two ends.

The V call is TRBV7-9, the J call TRBJ1-1; D is possibly TRBD1 (5 bases). V dropped 2 bases and J dropped 10 bases, with 11 bases sitting between them. Germline assignment: CDR1 SEHNR and CDR2 FQNEAQ (reference sequence). CDR3 size: 12 residues. The CDR3 coding sequence is TGTGCCAGCAGCTTAAGTGGGACGGGAGCTTTCTTT. Translated, it gives CASSLSGTGAFF.

The chain carries TRBV27 and TRBJ1-5, with D perhaps matching TRBD1 (5 bases). The germline V and J ends were trimmed by 1 base and 3 bases, with 13 bases remaining between them. From germline, CDR1 is MNHEY and CDR2 SMNVEV (reference sequence). This CDR3 spans 16 amino acids. CDR3 protein: CASSLLSTGNNQPQHF. DNA for the CDR3: TGTGCCAGCAGTTTATTGAGTACAGGAAACAATCAGCCCCAGCATTTT.

The chain couples TRBV4-2 to TRBJ1-2; D possibly corresponds to TRBD1 (6 bases). The CDR3 length is 13 residues. The V end was cut by 7 bases, the J end by 5 bases, with 14 bases between. From germline, CDR1 is LGHNA and CDR2 YNFKEQ. CDR3 loop: CASTSLGAYGYTF. CDR3 DNA sequence: TGTGCCAGCACCTCCCTGGGGGCGTATGGCTACACCTTC.

The chain joins TRBV5-1 to TRBJ2-7; D is ambiguous. The CDR3 is 16 residues long. Deletions cut 1 base from V and 0 bases from J, with 14 bases between. The germline CDR1 and CDR2 sequences are SGHRS and YFSETQ. The CDR3 coding sequence is TGCGCCAGCAGCTTGTTACCGACCCCGAGCTCCTACGAGCAGTACTTC. It encodes CASSLLPTPSSYEQYF.